A selection of T cell receptor beta chains follows, all from one sample in a study of control samples from healthy donors and cancer patients. Produced via immunoSEQ multiplex PCR; TCRdb's table is partial and in-frame only. The table includes about 120,000 clones, 85% to 95% detected once. Sequencing was done on a sample of blood. These receptors all stem from a young man in good health. Both conserved end residues are part of each CDR3. Each record gives: clone size, D gene, J gene, V gene, CDR3 DNA, CDR3 protein. The D gene is left open where the match is weak. Size values are once, few and many counts, or a class for expanded clones, and some rows have none.

. TRBD1 TRBJ1-2 TRBV27 TGTGCCAGCAGTTTCCGGGACAGCTTAGGCTATGGCTACACCTTC CASSFRDSLGYGYTF
once . TRBJ1-1 TRBV6-4 TGTGCCAGCAGTGAGTGGTGGAGGGATGGCACTGAAGCTTTCTTT CASSEWWRDGTEAFF
once . TRBJ2-3 TRBV14 TGTGCCAGCAGCTTCGATATAGGGACGAGGAGAGATACGCAGTATTTT CASSFDIGTRRDTQYF
. . TRBJ1-1 TRBV27 TGTGCCAGCAGTTTATATGGGGGGACTGAAGCTTTCTTT CASSLYGGTEAFF
. . TRBJ2-5 TRBV5-5 TGTGCCAGCAGCTTCCCTACCTCGGGCCTGGAGACCCAGTACTTC CASSFPTSGLETQYF
. TRBD1 TRBJ1-2 TRBV7-2 TGTGCCAGCAGACGATCTGGTGTTGCGACAGGGGGCAGGGGCTACACCTTC CASRRSGVATGGRGYTF
. . TRBJ2-1 TRBV5-5 TGTGCCAGCAGCTCGGGAGTGTACAATGAGCAGTTCTTC CASSSGVYNEQFF
once . TRBJ1-2 TRBV12-3/TRBV12-4 TGTGCCAGCAGCCAAACCGCGAGCTATGGCTACACCTTC CASSQTASYGYTF
. . TRBJ1-2 TRBV6-1 TGTGCCAGCAGTGAGAGGGGGGTCTATGGCTACACCTTC CASSERGVYGYTF
. . TRBJ1-4 TRBV7-8 TGTGCCAGCAGCCCGGCGATTAAGGGCCAACTGTTTTTT CASSPAIKGQLFF
. . TRBJ1-4 TRBV6-5 TGTGCCAGCAGTTACTCGGATGGTGAAAAACTGTTTTTT CASSYSDGEKLFF
. . TRBJ1-2 TRBV5-1 TGCGCCAGCAGCTTGCTGGCGGGCTATGGCTACACCTTC CASSLLAGYGYTF
. . TRBJ2-7 TRBV6-1 TGTGCCAGCAGTGAACAGGCAGGGAAGTACTTC CASSEQAGKYF
. . TRBJ1-6 TRBV7-3 TGTGCCAGCATCACCCGGGGTGGGGGTTCACCCCTCCACTTT CASITRGGGSPLHF